This T cell receptor (beta chain) is from a study of T cell responses to AZD1222 COVID-19 vaccine. The protocol was immunoSEQ multiplex PCR, while the TCRdb copy is restricted to in-frame clones and leaves out a portion. The repertoire holds some 200,000 clones, with 85% to 95% as singletons. There are 16 residues in the CDR3. CDR1 LGHNA and CDR2 YNFKEQ come from the germline V gene. Trimming removed 3 bases from V and 0 bases from J, with 14 bases in between. The receptor was derived from an adult in good health. The specimen comprised peripheral blood, sampled on day 0 of AZD1222 vaccination. This sequence joins TRBV4-2 and TRBJ1-1; D gene uncertain. CDR3 bases: TGTGCCAGCAGCCAGCCCGACGGATCACTGAACACTGAAGCTTTCTTT. Protein product: CASSQPDGSLNTEAFF.